These 8 T cell receptor beta chains share one sample of origin, sequenced in a study of CD8+ T cells in alopecia areata. Extraction and reverse transcription of RNA yielded cDNA as the sequencing template. Sequencing used immunoSEQ multiplex PCR; TCRdb keeps in-frame clones, though not all of them. The data contain 90,000 to 150,000 clones, roughly two fifths of them singletons. Sequencing used CD4+ T cells sorted from blood. Source of these receptors: a human donor with alopecia areata.

The chain is built from TRBV7-9 and TRBJ1-5; the match to TRBD1 covers 12 bases. The CDR3 spans 15 residues. Germline V CDR1 and CDR2: SEHNR, FQNEAQ (reference sequence). Losses at the gene ends were 3 bases for V and 6 bases for J; bases not matched to a gene: 3. CDR3 coding DNA: TGTGCCAGCAGCTTGGGACAGGGGGCCGGTCAGCCCCAGCATTTT. This sequence encodes CASSLGQGAGQPQHF.

A remark on this clone: The sample has other DNA sequences that encode this CDR3 too. The CDR3 reads CAWSARENTEAFF. As DNA, the CDR3 is TGTGCCTGGAGTGCCAGGGAGAACACTGAAGCTTTCTTT. V and J are TRBV30 and TRBJ1-1; D may be TRBD1 (5 bases). The CDR3 is 13 amino acids. Germline CDR1 and CDR2: GTSNPN and SVGIG (reference sequence). V was shortened by 1 base and J by 1 base, with 7 bases between the two germline ends.

This clone has only a few counts. V and J are TRBV7-2 and TRBJ1-1; tentatively, D is TRBD1 (6 bases). Per germline, CDR1 SGHTA and CDR2 FQGNSA. The CDR3 consists of 14 residues. Trimming removed 9 bases from V and 3 bases from J, with 17 bases in between. The CDR3 DNA reads TGTGCCAGTCTACGTCTGGGGGCAGACACTGAAGCTTTCTTT. Its protein product is CASLRLGADTEAFF.

This clone came up a few times. The chain links TRBV28 to TRBJ2-7; TRBD2 agrees at 10 bases. The CDR3 sequence is 15 residues long. V trimming: 6 bases; J trimming: 0 bases; junction bases outside the gene matches: 5. Germline CDR1 MDHEN, CDR2 SYDVKM. CDR3 sequence: CASSRTSGSSYEQYF. The CDR3 nucleotides are TGTGCCAGCAGCCGGACTAGCGGCAGCTCCTACGAGCAGTACTTC.

This clone was counted ten times or more. The V call is TRBV7-9, the J call TRBJ2-1; 7 bases fit TRBD2. Trimming cost V 5 bases and J 5 bases; bases outside gene matches: 15. This CDR3 has 17 residues. The germline gives CDR1 SEHNR, CDR2 FQNEAQ (reference sequence). CDR3 DNA sequence: TGTGCCAGCAGCCCACCACCCCGACTAGCCGTTCACAATGAGCAGTTCTTC. Its translation: CASSPPPRLAVHNEQFF.

The V and J genes are TRBV30 and TRBJ1-2; tentative D call: TRBD1 (6 bases). The CDR3 is made up of 18 amino acids. The V and J ends lost 3 bases and 2 bases respectively, with 25 bases between them. Germline loops: CDR1 GTSNPN, CDR2 SVGIG (reference sequence). CDR3 nucleotide sequence: TGTGCCTGGAGAGCCCTTTATTCCACAGGGAGTTCCAACTATGGCTACACCTTC. Translation gives CAWRALYSTGSSNYGYTF.

CDR3 coding DNA: TGCAGCGTTGAAGGTAGCCATGAAAAACTGTTTTTT. Encoded protein: CSVEGSHEKLFF. This chain links TRBV29-1 with TRBJ1-4, with D uncertain. CDR1 and CDR2 from the germline V gene are SQVTM and ANQGSEA. The CDR3 covers 12 residues. Trimming took 1 base from V and 6 from J, leaving 6 bases between them.

The chain is built from TRBV29-1 and TRBJ1-5; D gene ambiguous. Germline-derived CDR1 and CDR2 are SQVTM and ANQGSEA. V was clipped by 6 bases and J by 0 bases, with 9 bases between them. This CDR3 comprises 13 residues. The chain's CDR3 is CSVVLDSNQPQHF. CDR3 nucleotide sequence: TGCAGCGTGGTACTAGATAGCAATCAGCCCCAGCATTTT.